This T cell receptor beta chain was recovered during a study of blood T cell repertoires in COVID-19. The wider study: Acute and convalescent COVID-19 samples came from the United States, Italy and Spain.

Assay used: immunoSEQ multiplex PCR; TCRdb lists only in-frame clones, some missing. The sample has 250,000 or so clones, over 80% seen once. V was pared by 1 base and J by 7 bases, with 15 bases between. Germline V gene sequence: CDR1 SGHDN, CDR2 FVKESK. CDR3 length equals 15 residues. Participants' own reports of clinical history determined their cohort assignment. This sequence joins TRBV14 and TRBJ2-3; tentatively, D is TRBD2 (6 bases). The receptor comes from a woman in her twenties or thirties with acute COVID-19. The sample comprised PBMCs or T cells enriched from blood (not recorded which). The DNA for the CDR3 is TGTGCCAGCAGCCAAGTGGGCGGAGGGCTGAATACGCAGTATTTT. Translation gives CASSQVGGGLNTQYF.